Listed below are T cell receptor beta chains from one sample, sequenced in a study of human T cells and chemical hapten exposure. TCRdb analysed the RACE reads with MiXCR anew, one entry per CDR3 protein. This table holds 180,000 or so distinct CDR3 sequences, under 25% found once. The input for sequencing was whole blood, taken in connection with sensitization to the hapten diphenylcyclopropenone (DPC). The receptors here all came from a woman between 45 and 65 years old with alopecia areata. Some clones in this sample may be carry-over from other donors' samples. Each CDR3 is given with its conserved first and last residue. D genes are given only for firm matches. Rows give clone size only sometimes, using once, few, many, or a class for an expanded clone.

>TRBV7-2|TRBJ2-7|few|-
CASSKGVVVGEQYF
TGTGCCAGCAGCAAGGGGGTGGTAGTTGGCGAGCAGTACTTC
>TRBV5-1|TRBJ1-1|-|-
CASSWDTGANTEAFF
TGCGCCAGCAGCTGGGATACGGGGGCGAACACTGAAGCTTTCTTT
>TRBV30|TRBJ2-3|few|-
CAWSRSSNTDTQYF
TGTGCCTGGAGTAGATCCAGTAACACAGATACGCAGTATTTT
>TRBV29-1|TRBJ2-2|-|-
CSASLGGGSGELFF
TGCAGCGCCTCCTTAGGGGGGGGGTCCGGGGAGCTGTTTTTT
>TRBV20-1|TRBJ2-7|few|TRBD1
CSAGRQGASYEQYF
TGCAGTGCTGGCCGACAGGGGGCCTCCTACGAGCAGTACTTC
>TRBV3-1|TRBJ2-1|-|TRBD2
CASSPPGTSGRQFF
TGTGCCAGCAGCCCCCCCGGGACTAGCGGGAGGCAGTTCTTC
>TRBV12-3/TRBV12-4|TRBJ2-1|few|-
CASSRDSLYNEQFF
TGTGCCAGCAGCCGGGACTCTTTATACAATGAGCAGTTCTTC
>TRBV12-3/TRBV12-4|TRBJ2-1|-|-
CATSARDRYEQFF
TGTGCCACCTCCGCGCGGGATAGGTATGAGCAGTTCTTC
>TRBV19|TRBJ2-7|few|TRBD1
CASSRDREPYEQYF
TGTGCCAGTAGTAGGGACAGGGAGCCCTACGAGCAGTACTTC
>TRBV29-1|TRBJ2-7|many|TRBD1
CSVTGTAAREQYF
TGCAGCGTTACCGGGACAGCGGCCCGGGAGCAGTACTTC
>TRBV7-9|TRBJ2-1|-|TRBD2
CVSHAGTSAFGEQFF
TGTGTCAGCCACGCCGGGACTAGCGCGTTTGGTGAGCAGTTCTTC
>TRBV18|TRBJ1-4|few|-
CASSPRGEKLFF
TGTGCCAGCTCACCACGGGGGGAAAAACTGTTTTTT
>TRBV20-1|TRBJ2-7|-|TRBD2
CSARDLAGLVLAEQYF
TGCAGTGCTAGGGACTTAGCGGGACTTGTGTTAGCCGAGCAGTACTTC
>TRBV5-1|TRBJ2-1|few|TRBD2
CASSFGLAGNNEQFF
TGCGCCAGCAGTTTTGGACTAGCGGGGAACAATGAGCAGTTCTTC
>TRBV15|TRBJ1-1|many|-
CATSRDPAGEAFF
TGTGCCACCAGCAGAGATCCCGCGGGGGAAGCTTTCTTT
>TRBV5-1|TRBJ1-1|few|-
CASSRLHRDNTEAFF
TGCGCCAGCAGCCGCCTACACAGGGATAACACTGAAGCTTTCTTT
>TRBV29-1|TRBJ1-2|few|TRBD1
CSVEDRVTGEWYGYTF
TGCAGCGTTGAAGATCGGGTGACAGGGGAGTGGTATGGCTACACCTTC
>TRBV6-1|TRBJ2-4|few|-
CASSEQIAKNIQYF
TGTGCCAGCAGTGAGCAGATAGCCAAAAACATTCAGTACTTC
>TRBV15|TRBJ1-4|-|-
CATSRDRKATNEKLFF
TGTGCCACCAGCAGAGATCGTAAAGCAACTAATGAAAAACTGTTTTTT
>TRBV12-5|TRBJ1-5|-|TRBD1
CASGLNRGDNQPQHF
TGTGCTAGTGGTTTGAACAGGGGGGACAATCAGCCCCAGCATTTT
>TRBV29-1|TRBJ2-1|many|TRBD2
CSVLAVAGFYNEQFF
TGCAGCGTACTCGCGGTAGCGGGATTCTACAATGAGCAGTTCTTC
>TRBV12-3/TRBV12-4|TRBJ1-6|few|-
CASSPPQGQNSPLHF
TGTGCCAGCAGTCCTCCACAGGGTCAAAATTCACCCCTCCACTTT
>TRBV6-1|TRBJ2-7|-|-
CASSSDRGRSEQYF
TGTGCCAGCAGTTCTGACCGGGGACGAAGCGAGCAGTACTTC
>TRBV30|TRBJ2-1|few|-
CAWSVAGLRFF
TGTGCCTGGAGTGTTGCGGGTCTCAGGTTCTTC
>TRBV29-1|TRBJ1-2|-|-
CSVDEGFYGYTF
TGCAGCGTTGACGAGGGGTTCTATGGCTACACCTTC
>TRBV2|TRBJ2-1|few|TRBD1
CATGTGIPPNEQFF
TGTGCCACCGGGACAGGGATCCCCCCCAATGAGCAGTTCTTC
>TRBV10-2|TRBJ1-1|many|-
CASSEADREAFF
TGCGCCAGCAGTGAGGCTGACAGGGAAGCTTTCTTT
>TRBV3-1|TRBJ2-1|-|TRBD2
CASSLTSGRRSYNEQFF
TGTGCCAGCAGCCTGACTAGCGGGAGGCGGTCCTACAATGAGCAGTTCTTC
>TRBV9|TRBJ2-2|-|-
CASSVAPGGGVGELFF
TGTGCCAGCAGCGTAGCTCCGGGCGGAGGCGTCGGGGAGCTGTTTTTT
>TRBV7-9|TRBJ1-1|few|TRBD1
CASSGHRGRNTEAFF
TGTGCCAGCAGCGGGCACAGGGGGCGTAACACTGAAGCTTTCTTT
>TRBV7-2|TRBJ1-2|-|TRBD1
CASSTWTGSYTF
TGTGCCAGCAGTACCTGGACAGGGAGCTACACCTTC
>TRBV2|TRBJ2-1|many|TRBD2
CASSEALWGGMENEQFF
TGTGCCAGCAGTGAAGCACTCTGGGGGGGGATGGAGAATGAGCAGTTCTTC
>TRBV10-3|TRBJ2-1|-|-
CAISVSSGSYNEQFF
TGTGCCATCAGTGTGTCCTCGGGGAGTTACAATGAGCAGTTCTTC
>TRBV27|TRBJ1-1|many|-
CASGTVLQAFF
TGTGCCAGCGGTACCGTTCTGCAAGCTTTCTTT
>TRBV6-5|TRBJ1-5|-|-
CASSHRVSNQPQHF
TGTGCCAGCAGCCACAGGGTCAGCAATCAGCCCCAGCATTTT
>TRBV29-1|TRBJ2-1|-|TRBD2
CSVGTQLAGGAFF
TGCAGCGTAGGGACCCAGCTAGCGGGTGGCGCTTTCTTC
>TRBV5-1|TRBJ1-1|few|-
CASSLEFRGNTEAFF
TGCGCCAGCAGCTTAGAGTTCAGGGGGAACACTGAAGCTTTCTTT
>TRBV5-1|TRBJ2-5|-|-
CASSLEGIGETQYF
TGCGCCAGCAGCTTGGAGGGGATTGGTGAGACCCAGTACTTC
>TRBV6-5|TRBJ1-2|few|TRBD1
CASTRQGIGYGYTF
TGTGCCAGCACCCGACAGGGAATTGGCTATGGCTACACCTTC
>TRBV24-1|TRBJ2-3|-|TRBD1
CATSDLRTGNSDTQYF
TGTGCCACCAGTGATTTAAGGACAGGGAATTCAGATACGCAGTATTTT
>TRBV11-2|TRBJ2-1|-|TRBD2
CASSRRGTTDNEQFF
TGTGCCAGCAGCCGGCGAGGGACTACTGACAATGAGCAGTTCTTC
>TRBV20-1|TRBJ2-1|-|TRBD2
CSASIGGSNNEQFF
TGCAGTGCTAGTATCGGCGGGAGTAACAATGAGCAGTTCTTC
>TRBV3-1|TRBJ2-1|-|-
CASSQGQGPYNEQFF
TGTGCCAGCAGCCAAGGGCAGGGTCCCTACAATGAGCAGTTCTTC
>TRBV20-1|TRBJ1-5|few|-
CSASSGYSNQPQHF
TGCAGTGCTAGCTCGGGATATAGCAATCAGCCCCAGCATTTT
>TRBV3-1|TRBJ1-5|-|-
CASSRIGQPQHF
TGTGCCAGCAGCCGCATAGGGCAGCCCCAGCATTTT
>TRBV11-2|TRBJ2-7|many|-
CASSLGYAGEQYF
TGTGCCAGCAGCTTAGGATACGCGGGCGAGCAGTACTTC
>TRBV2|TRBJ2-5|-|-
CASSEWASGKETQYF
TGTGCCAGCAGTGAATGGGCAAGTGGGAAAGAGACCCAGTACTTC
>TRBV3-1|TRBJ2-7|few|TRBD1
CASSQQLTGNHEQYF
TGTGCCAGCAGCCAACAACTGACAGGGAACCACGAGCAGTACTTC
>TRBV4-1|TRBJ2-3|-|-
CASSQPWAASTDTQYF
TGCGCCAGCAGCCAACCTTGGGCGGCTAGCACAGATACGCAGTATTTT
>TRBV5-1|TRBJ2-1|few|TRBD2
CASSLGPAGGLIDEQFF
TGCGCCAGCAGCTTGGGTCCAGCGGGAGGGCTAATCGATGAGCAGTTCTTC
>TRBV29-1|TRBJ2-7|-|TRBD2
CSAGGAYEQYF
TGCAGCGCTGGGGGGGCCTACGAGCAGTACTTC
>TRBV6-1|TRBJ1-1|-|-
CASSVQNTEAFF
TGTGCCAGCAGTGTCCAGAACACTGAAGCTTTCTTT
>TRBV10-1|TRBJ1-2|few|-
CASSESGAAGYTF
TGCGCCAGCAGTGAGTCGGGGGCAGCTGGCTACACCTTC
>TRBV18|TRBJ1-1|-|TRBD1
CVSSRQGLGTEAFF
TGTGTCAGCTCACGACAGGGGCTGGGGACTGAAGCTTTCTTT
>TRBV28|TRBJ1-1|few|-
CASSSTPRETEAFF
TGTGCCAGCAGTTCGACCCCCCGAGAGACTGAAGCTTTCTTT